The rows below give T cell receptor beta chains drawn from one sample of a study of T cells in Graves' hyperthyroidism and ophthalmopathy. Using its own MiXCR run on the multiplex PCR reads, TCRdb lists one record per CDR3 protein. Seen here are 450,000 to 500,000 distinct CDR3 sequences, less than 25% observed once, and the top ten hold roughly 49%. Sequencing was performed on blood. The source of these receptors is a woman in her sixties or seventies with Graves' ophthalmopathy. Each CDR3 is given with its conserved first and last residue. The listing skips clone size in some rows; elsewhere it reads once, few, many or a size class.

clone size	V gene	J gene	CDR3 protein
-	TRBV30	TRBJ1-6	CAWSVPPPLLNSPLHF
many	TRBV7-8	TRBJ2-5	CASSLGSFPLARQETQYF
-	TRBV7-6	TRBJ2-2	CASSRTSGRPGELFF
-	TRBV12-3/TRBV12-4	TRBJ2-3	CASSKIRDQGPYF
few	TRBV10-3	TRBJ1-1	CAISEGRNTEAFF
-	TRBV5-1	TRBJ2-7	CASKQGQGTSGSSYEQYF
many	TRBV28	TRBJ2-1	CASKTNNEQFF
-	TRBV10-3	TRBJ2-3	CATSDRGSGTDTQYF
few	TRBV5-1	TRBJ2-1	CASSPSGTSYNEQFF
many	TRBV7-2	TRBJ1-6	CASTWGTVGSPLHF
-	TRBV12-5	TRBJ2-2	CASGEGQGDTGELFF
-	TRBV20-1	TRBJ2-3	CSAGLAGGTTTDTQYF
many	TRBV11-2	TRBJ2-1	CASSLLGGGHPADNEQFF
-	TRBV12-3/TRBV12-4	TRBJ1-5	CASSEGLHQPQHF
-	TRBV9	TRBJ2-1	CASSVGVDTGGLPRNEQFF
-	TRBV7-9	TRBJ2-3	CASSRSGSRPASTDTQYF
-	TRBV15	TRBJ2-7	CATSRDPDGSYEQYF
-	TRBV19	TRBJ2-1	CASSIVGGRYFNEQFF
few	TRBV2	TRBJ2-6	CASSEALVSGGLLDF
few	TRBV6-2/TRBV6-3	TRBJ1-1	CASSYYRFANTEAFF
few	TRBV11-2	TRBJ1-1	CASSSSGTGVSEAFF